Presented here are 5 T cell receptor beta chains from one specimen sequenced in a study of follicular helper T cells after annual influenza vaccination. The table came from immunoSEQ multiplex PCR; TCRdb's copy has only in-frame clones and leaves some out. The top ten hold around 1.5% of the sample, which has 3,000 or so clones, roughly 84% seen once. Noted time point: 2014-2015 season, pre-vaccination. This sample comprised CXCR5+ CD38- circulating T follicular helper cells from blood, obtained on the day of influenza vaccination. Subset of the sample: circulating Tfh, non-naive CD4+CXCR5+PD-1+ (ICOS+CD38+ or ICOS-CD38-). These receptors all stem from an adult who received the influenza vaccine.

The chain joins TRBV28 to TRBJ1-2, with 9 bases matching TRBD1. CDR3 length: 13 residues. The ends lost 7 bases at V and 2 bases at J; junction bases unmatched: 2. Germline CDR1 is MDHEN and CDR2 is SYDVKM. The CDR3 loop is CASTDRGNYGYTF. The CDR3 DNA is TGTGCCAGCACCGACAGGGGGAACTATGGCTACACCTTC.

V gene TRBV19 combines with J gene TRBJ2-1, with D tentatively TRBD1 (5 bases). The CDR3 has 13 residues. Trimming pared 2 bases from V and 9 bases from J, leaving 11 bases between. CDR1 is LNHDA, CDR2 SQIVND, per germline (reference sequence). The chain's CDR3 is CASSIPQGFEQFF. In nucleotides, the CDR3 is TGTGCCAGTAGTATACCCCAGGGTTTTGAGCAGTTCTTC.

The chain employs TRBV18 and TRBJ1-1; the match to TRBD1 covers 7 bases. The germline gives CDR1 KGHSH, CDR2 LQKENI. The V and J ends lost 3 bases and 4 bases, in that order; junction bases with no gene match: 8. The CDR3 extends over 15 amino acids. The CDR3 sequence: CASSPETGRGTEAFF. The CDR3 nucleotides read TGTGCCAGCTCACCTGAGACAGGGCGAGGCACTGAAGCTTTCTTT. Variable domain in full (rest from reference TRBV18 and TRBJ1-1): NAGVMQNPRHLVRRRGQEARLRCSPMKGHSHVYWYRQLPEEGLKFMVYLQKENIIDESGMPKERFSAEFPKEGPSILRIQQVVRGDSAAYFCASSPETGRGTEAFFGQGTRLTVV.

This clone came up once. The chain is built from TRBV5-6 and TRBJ1-1; D gene uncertain. Germline V gene sequence: CDR1 SGHDT, CDR2 YYEEEE. The CDR3 consists of 11 residues. Trimming cost V 6 bases and J 2 bases, with 5 bases left between them. In nucleotides, the CDR3 is TGTGCCAGCACCCTAAACACTGAAGCTTTCTTT. Its translation: CASTLNTEAFF.

This rearrangement joins TRBV2 to TRBJ2-1, with D maybe TRBD2 (5 bases). The CDR3 is 15 amino acids. The V gene lost 8 bases and the J gene lost 7 bases, with 21 bases spanning the gap. Germline lookup yields CDR1 SNHLY and CDR2 FYNNEI. The CDR3 region has the DNA TGTGCCAGCCGCTACGGAAGGCTAGCTGGAAATGAGCAGTTCTTC. Amino acid sequence: CASRYGRLAGNEQFF. Full variable domain (remainder filled in from reference TRBV2 and TRBJ2-1): EPEVTQTPSHQVTQMGQEVILRCVPISNHLYFYWYRQILGQKVEFLVSFYNNEISEKSEIFDDQFSVERPDGSNFTLKIRSTKLEDSAMYFCASRYGRLAGNEQFFGPGTRLTVL.